This is a list of T cell receptor beta chains from one sample in a study of regulatory T cells in long-lasting Graves disease. TCRdb re-analysed the multiplex PCR reads in MiXCR, keeping a single row per CDR3 protein. This table holds 400,000 to 500,000 distinct CDR3 sequences, 15% to 20% found once. Separately, the same data were catalogued under a study of T cells in Graves' hyperthyroidism and ophthalmopathy.

The sequences come from peripheral blood mononuclear cells (PBMCs), collected at new diagnosis, from a patient treated with antithyroid drugs. The receptors derive from a woman between 18 and 29 years old with Graves disease. Each CDR3 is given with its conserved first and last residue. The D gene is left open where the match is weak. Clone size is shown for a subset of rows, as once, few, many or a class of expanded clone.

D,size,V,J,DNA,CDR3
-,-,TRBV6-5,TRBJ1-5,TGTGCCAGCAGTTACTCGGTGGGGGGCGCGGGCAATCAGCCCCAGCATTTT,CASSYSVGGAGNQPQHF
-,-,TRBV7-2,TRBJ1-4,TGTGCCAGCAGCTGGGCCCAAGGCTTTAATGAAAAACTGTTTTTT,CASSWAQGFNEKLFF
-,-,TRBV11-1,TRBJ2-1,TGTGCCAGCAGTCCTGGACAAAACAATGAGCAGTTCTTC,CASSPGQNNEQFF
-,few,TRBV6-1,TRBJ2-1,TGTGCCAGCAGTGAATGGGGGAGTGAGAGAGAGTGGGACAATGAGCAGTTCTTC,CASSEWGSEREWDNEQFF
TRBD2,few,TRBV27,TRBJ2-7,TGTGCCAGCAGTCCCGGGACTAGCGGGAGTTGGGAGCAGTACTTC,CASSPGTSGSWEQYF
TRBD2,-,TRBV5-1,TRBJ2-3,TGCGCCAGCAGCTTGAGGCCTAGCGGAGCAACTAGCACAGATACGCAGTATTTT,CASSLRPSGATSTDTQYF
-,many,TRBV27,TRBJ2-7,TGTGCCAGCGCCGCCGGATCGTCCTACGAGCAGTACTTC,CASAAGSSYEQYF
-,-,TRBV6-2/TRBV6-3,TRBJ2-2,TGTGCCAGCAGTTATTTGGTAGGGGAGCTGTTTTTT,CASSYLVGELFF
TRBD1,many,TRBV28,TRBJ2-7,TGTGCCAGCAGTTTGCCGGGACAGGGGGCTTTCTTCTCCTACGAGCAGTACTTC,CASSLPGQGAFFSYEQYF
TRBD2,many,TRBV12-3/TRBV12-4,TRBJ2-1,TGTGCCAGCTCTAGCGGAGGCGGTGAGCAGTTCTTC,CASSSGGGEQFF
-,-,TRBV20-1,TRBJ2-2,TGCAGTGCTAGAGACCCCAAGAACACCGGGGAGCTGTTTTTT,CSARDPKNTGELFF
-,-,TRBV9,TRBJ1-2,TGTGCCAGCAGCGTAGAAGGCAGAAACTATGGCTACACCTTC,CASSVEGRNYGYTF
TRBD1,-,TRBV6-1,TRBJ1-4,TGTGCCAGCAGAGCCTACAGGGGGAATGAAAAACTGTTTTTT,CASRAYRGNEKLFF
-,many,TRBV11-2,TRBJ2-5,TGTGCCAGCAGCTTAGGGGGCGCGGCGATCCGAGAGACCCAGTACTTC,CASSLGGAAIRETQYF
-,few,TRBV6-2/TRBV6-3,TRBJ1-5,TGTGCCAGCAGTTACGAGGGGGGGGGGGAGCATTTT,CASSYEGGGEHF
-,few,TRBV6-2/TRBV6-3,TRBJ1-2,TGTGCCAGCAGTTCCGCCGGGACACCTTACTATGGCTACACCTTC,CASSSAGTPYYGYTF
-,many,TRBV28,TRBJ2-7,TGTGCCAGCAGTTTAGTGGCAGGGAACTCCCCCTACGAGCAGTACTTC,CASSLVAGNSPYEQYF
TRBD2,-,TRBV7-2,TRBJ2-7,TGTGCCAGCAGCTTCACGGCGGGAGGATCCTACGAGCAGTACTTC,CASSFTAGGSYEQYF
TRBD1,many,TRBV6-2/TRBV6-3,TRBJ1-2,TGTGCCAGCAGTGCCGGGACAGGGAATGGCTACACCTTC,CASSAGTGNGYTF
-,many,TRBV28,TRBJ1-2,TGTGCCAGCAGTACGCCGCTAAGGGGTTTCTATGGCTACACCTTC,CASSTPLRGFYGYTF
TRBD1,many,TRBV28,TRBJ1-4,TGTGCCAGCAGTTTATATGGAGGGGGCGGCGAAAAACTGTTTTTT,CASSLYGGGGEKLFF
-,-,TRBV3-1,TRBJ1-1,TGTGCCAGCAAAATTTCGGGCAGGAACACTGAAGCTTTCTTT,CASKISGRNTEAFF
TRBD2,few,TRBV4-1,TRBJ2-1,TGCGCCAGCAGCCAGTCCGGGACTAGCGGGAGCTCCTACAATGAGCAGTTCTTC,CASSQSGTSGSSYNEQFF
-,few,TRBV20-1,TRBJ2-2,TGCAGTGCTAGAGGGGACGGCGCGTTGTCAGGGTCCGCCGGGGAGCTGTTTTTT,CSARGDGALSGSAGELFF
-,many,TRBV28,TRBJ2-7,TGTGCCAGCCTGGGAACCGGCGACTCCCCCTACGAGCAGTACTTC,CASLGTGDSPYEQYF
-,few,TRBV7-9,TRBJ2-6,TGTGCCAGCAGCGCCATGGGGGGTAGGGCCAACGTCCTGACTTTC,CASSAMGGRANVLTF
TRBD1,few,TRBV6-2/TRBV6-3,TRBJ2-1,TGTGCCAGCAGCCTAGATTACGGGACAGGTCTTCAGTTCTTC,CASSLDYGTGLQFF
-,once,TRBV7-6,TRBJ2-2,TGTGCCAGCATCCCGACCTTCGCACGCAACGAGCTGTTTTTT,CASIPTFARNELFF
-,few,TRBV30,TRBJ1-5,TGTGCCTCCGGCCCGGGAGGGGGGAGCAATCAGCCCCAGCATTTT,CASGPGGGSNQPQHF
TRBD1,-,TRBV5-4,TRBJ1-2,TGTGCCAGCAGCTTGTCAAGGACAGGGCCCACAGCTAACTATGGCTACACCTTC,CASSLSRTGPTANYGYTF
TRBD1,many,TRBV12-3/TRBV12-4,TRBJ1-1,TGTGCCAGCAGTACCACGACAGGGCTGAACACTGAAGCTTTCTTT,CASSTTTGLNTEAFF
TRBD1,few,TRBV7-9,TRBJ1-4,TGTGCCAGCAGCCCCAGGACAGGGCTCGATGAAAAACTGTTTTTT,CASSPRTGLDEKLFF
-,-,TRBV10-3,TRBJ2-1,TGTGCCATCAGTGATACCATACAGGGCCTCTACAATGAGCAGTTCTTC,CAISDTIQGLYNEQFF
TRBD1,many,TRBV7-2,TRBJ2-7,TGTGCCAGCAGCTCCCGGACAGGGGGCTACGAGCAGTACTTC,CASSSRTGGYEQYF
TRBD2,few,TRBV10-1,TRBJ2-7,TGCGCCAGCCTAGGAGTATCGGCGAGCGGGACCTCCCCCTACGAGCAGTACTTC,CASLGVSASGTSPYEQYF
-,-,TRBV9,TRBJ2-4,TGTGCCAGCAGCGTAGTAAGGCAGTCCAAAAACATTCAGTACTTC,CASSVVRQSKNIQYF
-,many,TRBV29-1,TRBJ2-7,TGCAGCGTGGCAGGTGGTGGGTACGAGCAGTACTTC,CSVAGGGYEQYF
TRBD1,few,TRBV4-2,TRBJ1-5,TGTGCCAGCAGCCAAGACAGGGGGCTTGATAGCAATCAGCCCCAGCATTTT,CASSQDRGLDSNQPQHF
-,-,TRBV15,TRBJ2-5,TGTGCCACCAGCAGAGATTCCGTTAATGAGCAGTACTTC,CATSRDSVNEQYF
-,many,TRBV5-5,TRBJ2-1,TGTGCCAGCAGCTTGGACGGGGCCACCAATGAGCAGTTCTTC,CASSLDGATNEQFF
-,few,TRBV20-1,TRBJ1-4,TGCAGTGTCGATGGCAGGGTCGATGAAAAACTGTTTTTT,CSVDGRVDEKLFF
-,few,TRBV9,TRBJ2-1,TGTGCCAGCAACCCGGGACTCATGTACAATGAGCAGTTCTTC,CASNPGLMYNEQFF
TRBD2,-,TRBV7-2,TRBJ2-7,TGCGCCAGCAGCCAAGTAAGGGCGGGAGAGGGTTACGAGCAGTACTTC,CASSQVRAGEGYEQYF
-,many,TRBV2,TRBJ2-3,TGTGCCAGCACCTCCAGGGGGGAGTTGCCGGGAGATACGCAGTATTTT,CASTSRGELPGDTQYF
-,many,TRBV28,TRBJ1-3,TGTGCCAGCAGTCTAGCGGGCGGTATTAGAAACACCATATATTTT,CASSLAGGIRNTIYF
-,-,TRBV27,TRBJ2-3,TGTGCCAGCAGTCCCCCTTTTGGTACGCAGTATTTT,CASSPPFGTQYF
-,many,TRBV11-3,TRBJ2-2,TGTGCCAGCAGCGATCAGGGCAGCTCGAACACCGGGGAGCTGTTTTTT,CASSDQGSSNTGELFF
-,many,TRBV30,TRBJ2-7,TGTGCCTGGAGTGTAACAGAAAGGGCCGAGCAGTACTTC,CAWSVTERAEQYF
-,once,TRBV15,TRBJ2-7,TGTGCCACCAGCAGAGTAGATACTTCAGGGGAGCAGTACTTC,CATSRVDTSGEQYF
-,few,TRBV4-1,TRBJ2-1,TGCGCCAGCAGCCAAGTCTCGTCTACCTACAATGAGCAGTTCTTC,CASSQVSSTYNEQFF
TRBD2,many,TRBV10-3,TRBJ2-5,TGTGCCATCAGTGAGGGGACTAGCGGGAATCCATCGGAGACCCAGTACTTC,CAISEGTSGNPSETQYF
-,few,TRBV10-3,TRBJ1-1,TGTGCCATCAGCGTTGAAGGCACTGGAGCTTTCTTT,CAISVEGTGAFF
-,many,TRBV12-3/TRBV12-4,TRBJ2-2,TGTGCCAGCAGGGCTAGCAGACGCACCGGGGAGCTGTTTTTT,CASRASRRTGELFF
TRBD1,many,TRBV6-9,TRBJ2-3,TGTGCCAGCAGTTACGGGACAGGGAGCACAGATACGCAGTATTTT,CASSYGTGSTDTQYF
TRBD2,-,TRBV7-3,TRBJ2-1,TGTGCCAGCAGCTTATCCAGGACTAGCGGGGCTTACAATGAGCAGTTCTTC,CASSLSRTSGAYNEQFF